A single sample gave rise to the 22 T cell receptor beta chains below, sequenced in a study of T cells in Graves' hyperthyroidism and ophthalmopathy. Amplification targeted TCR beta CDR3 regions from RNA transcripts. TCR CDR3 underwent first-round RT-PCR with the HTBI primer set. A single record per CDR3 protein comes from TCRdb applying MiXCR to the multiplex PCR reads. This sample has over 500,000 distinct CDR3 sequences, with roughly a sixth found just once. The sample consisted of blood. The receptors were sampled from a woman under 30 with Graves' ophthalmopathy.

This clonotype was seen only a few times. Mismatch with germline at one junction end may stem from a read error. The CDR3 sequence: CAGSYSMIAGGPGNEQFF. CDR3 coding DNA: TGTGCCGGCAGTTACTCGATGATAGCGGGAGGGCCTGGCAATGAGCAGTTCTTC. The chain couples TRBV6-6 to TRBJ2-1; TRBD2 matches at 11 bases. The CDR3 is 18 amino acids. Germline CDR1 reads MNHNY; CDR2 reads SVGAGI (reference sequence).

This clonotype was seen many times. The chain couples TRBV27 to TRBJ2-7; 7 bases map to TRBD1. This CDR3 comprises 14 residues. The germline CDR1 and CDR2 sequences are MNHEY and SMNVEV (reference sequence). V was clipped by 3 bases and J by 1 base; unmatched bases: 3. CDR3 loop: CASSFGTDSYEQYF. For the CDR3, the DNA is TGTGCCAGCAGTTTCGGGACAGATTCCTACGAGCAGTACTTC.

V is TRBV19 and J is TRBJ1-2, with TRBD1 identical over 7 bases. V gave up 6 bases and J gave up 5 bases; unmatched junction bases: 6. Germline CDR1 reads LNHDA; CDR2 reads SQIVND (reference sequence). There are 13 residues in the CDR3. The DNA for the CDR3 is TGTGCCAGTAGAACCGGGACAGAATATGGCTACACCTTC. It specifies CASRTGTEYGYTF.

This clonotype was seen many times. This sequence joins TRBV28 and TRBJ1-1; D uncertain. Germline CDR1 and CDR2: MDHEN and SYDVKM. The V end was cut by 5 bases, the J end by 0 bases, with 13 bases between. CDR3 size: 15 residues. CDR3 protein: CASSPYKEMNTEAFF. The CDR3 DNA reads TGTGCCAGCAGTCCCTACAAGGAGATGAACACTGAAGCTTTCTTT.

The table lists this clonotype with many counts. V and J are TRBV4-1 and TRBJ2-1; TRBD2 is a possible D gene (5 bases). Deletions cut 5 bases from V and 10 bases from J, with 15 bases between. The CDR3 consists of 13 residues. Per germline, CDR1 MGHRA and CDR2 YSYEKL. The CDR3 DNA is TGCGCCAGCAGCGGGAGAGACCCCGTGGAGCAGTTCTTC. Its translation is CASSGRDPVEQFF.

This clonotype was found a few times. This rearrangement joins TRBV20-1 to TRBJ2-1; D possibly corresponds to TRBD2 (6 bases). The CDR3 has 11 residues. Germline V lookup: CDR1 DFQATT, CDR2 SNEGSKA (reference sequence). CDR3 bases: TGCAGGCCGGAGATGGGAGCGGGTCAGTTCTTC. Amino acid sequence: CRPEMGAGQFF.

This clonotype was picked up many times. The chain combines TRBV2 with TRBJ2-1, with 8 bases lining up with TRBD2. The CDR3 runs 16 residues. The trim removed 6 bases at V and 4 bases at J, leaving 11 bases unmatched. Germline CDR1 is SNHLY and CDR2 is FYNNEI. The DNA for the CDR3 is TGTGCCAGCAGGGGGTCAGCGGGGGACTATTACAATGAGCAGTTCTTC. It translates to CASRGSAGDYYNEQFF.

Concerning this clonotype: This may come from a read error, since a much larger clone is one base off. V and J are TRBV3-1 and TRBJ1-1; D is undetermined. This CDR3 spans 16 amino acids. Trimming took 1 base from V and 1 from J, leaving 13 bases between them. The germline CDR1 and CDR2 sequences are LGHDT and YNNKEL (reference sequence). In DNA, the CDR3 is TGTGCCAGCAGCCAAGGAAGTGGCCAGACGAACACTGAAGCTTTCTTT. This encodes CASSQGSGQTNTEAFF.

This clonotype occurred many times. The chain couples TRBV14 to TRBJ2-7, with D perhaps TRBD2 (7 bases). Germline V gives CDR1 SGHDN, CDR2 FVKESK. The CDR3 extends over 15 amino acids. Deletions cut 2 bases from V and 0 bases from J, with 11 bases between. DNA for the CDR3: TGTGCCAGCAGCCAAAGCGGGACAAGCTCCTACGAGCAGTACTTC. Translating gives CASSQSGTSSYEQYF.

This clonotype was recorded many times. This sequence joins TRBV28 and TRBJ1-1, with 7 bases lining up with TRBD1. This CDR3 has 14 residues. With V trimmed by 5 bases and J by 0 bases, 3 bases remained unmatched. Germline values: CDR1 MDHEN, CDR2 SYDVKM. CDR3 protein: CASSTTGMNTEAFF. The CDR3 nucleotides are TGTGCCAGCAGTACGACAGGGATGAACACTGAAGCTTTCTTT.

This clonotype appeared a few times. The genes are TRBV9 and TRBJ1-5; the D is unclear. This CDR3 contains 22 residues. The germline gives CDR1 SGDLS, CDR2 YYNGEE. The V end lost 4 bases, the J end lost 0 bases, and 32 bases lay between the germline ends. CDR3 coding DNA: TGTGCCAGCAGCCCCCGCTTGTTAGAGTTTCGGCCCTTACGTACTAGCAATCAGCCCCAGCATTTT. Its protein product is CASSPRLLEFRPLRTSNQPQHF.

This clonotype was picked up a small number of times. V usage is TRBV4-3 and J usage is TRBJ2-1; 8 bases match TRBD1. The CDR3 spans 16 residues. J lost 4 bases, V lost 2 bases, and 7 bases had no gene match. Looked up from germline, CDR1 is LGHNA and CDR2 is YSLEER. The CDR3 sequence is CASSQLSGTGYNEQFF. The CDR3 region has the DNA TGCGCCAGCAGCCAACTTTCCGGGACAGGATACAATGAGCAGTTCTTC.

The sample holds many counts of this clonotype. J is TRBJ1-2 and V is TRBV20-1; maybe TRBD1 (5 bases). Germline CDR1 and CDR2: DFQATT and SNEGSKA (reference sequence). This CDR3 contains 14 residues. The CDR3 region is CNGHHQGTGEGYTF. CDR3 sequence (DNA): TGCAACGGGCATCACCAGGGAACTGGAGAAGGCTACACCTTC.

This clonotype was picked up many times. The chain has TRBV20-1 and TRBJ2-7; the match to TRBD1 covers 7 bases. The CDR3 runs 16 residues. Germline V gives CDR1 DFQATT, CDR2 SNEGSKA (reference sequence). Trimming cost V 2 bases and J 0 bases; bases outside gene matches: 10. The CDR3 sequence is CSARRPGQSSSYEQYF. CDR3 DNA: TGCAGTGCTAGAAGACCGGGACAGTCGAGCTCCTACGAGCAGTACTTC.

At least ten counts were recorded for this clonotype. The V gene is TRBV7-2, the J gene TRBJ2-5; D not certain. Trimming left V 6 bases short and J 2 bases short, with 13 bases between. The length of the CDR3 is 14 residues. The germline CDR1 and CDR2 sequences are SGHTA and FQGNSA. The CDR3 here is CASRPILVQETQYF. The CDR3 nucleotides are TGTGCCAGCAGACCAATTCTAGTGCAAGAGACCCAGTACTTC.

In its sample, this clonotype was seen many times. The CDR3 spells CSARGAAMTEAFF. In nucleotides, the CDR3 is TGCAGTGCTCGGGGGGCGGCGATGACTGAAGCTTTCTTT. The chain links TRBV20-1 to TRBJ1-1; possibly TRBD1 for D (6 bases). The germline gives CDR1 DFQATT, CDR2 SNEGSKA (reference sequence). Trimming removed 5 bases at V and 5 bases at J, with 15 bases between. CDR3 length: 13 residues.

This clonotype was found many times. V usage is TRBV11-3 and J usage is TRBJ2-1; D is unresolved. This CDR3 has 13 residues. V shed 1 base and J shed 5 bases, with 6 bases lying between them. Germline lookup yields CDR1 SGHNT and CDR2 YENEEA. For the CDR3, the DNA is TGTGCCAGCAGCTTAGGCCATAACAATGAGCAGTTCTTC. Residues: CASSLGHNNEQFF.

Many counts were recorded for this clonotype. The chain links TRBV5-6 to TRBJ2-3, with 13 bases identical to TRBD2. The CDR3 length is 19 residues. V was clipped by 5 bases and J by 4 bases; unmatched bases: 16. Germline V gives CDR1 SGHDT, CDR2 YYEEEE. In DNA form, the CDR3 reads TGTGCCAGCAGTGGTCGGACTAGCGGGAGTCGTACGGTCGCAGATACGCAGTATTTT. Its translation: CASSGRTSGSRTVADTQYF.

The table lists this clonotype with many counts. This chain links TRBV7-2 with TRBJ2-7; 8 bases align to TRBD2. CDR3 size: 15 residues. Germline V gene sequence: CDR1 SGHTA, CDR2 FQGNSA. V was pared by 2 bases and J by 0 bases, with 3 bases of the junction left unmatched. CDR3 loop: CASSLPTSASYEQYF. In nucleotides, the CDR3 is TGTGCCAGCAGCTTACCGACTAGCGCCTCCTACGAGCAGTACTTC.

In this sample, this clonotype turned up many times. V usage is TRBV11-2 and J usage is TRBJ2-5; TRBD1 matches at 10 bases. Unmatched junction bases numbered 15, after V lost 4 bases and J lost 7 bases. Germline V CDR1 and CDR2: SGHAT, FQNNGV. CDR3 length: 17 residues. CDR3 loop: CASSSGGTGARSGTQYF. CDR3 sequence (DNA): TGTGCCAGCAGCTCGGGGGGGACAGGGGCTCGTTCGGGGACCCAGTACTTC.

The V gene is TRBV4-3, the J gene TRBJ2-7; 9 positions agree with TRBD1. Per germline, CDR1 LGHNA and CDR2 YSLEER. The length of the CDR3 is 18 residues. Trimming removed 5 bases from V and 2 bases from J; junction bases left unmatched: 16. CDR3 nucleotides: TGCGCCAGCAGCACGGAGGGACAGGGAGAAGATTTGGCCTACGAGCAGTACTTC. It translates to CASSTEGQGEDLAYEQYF.

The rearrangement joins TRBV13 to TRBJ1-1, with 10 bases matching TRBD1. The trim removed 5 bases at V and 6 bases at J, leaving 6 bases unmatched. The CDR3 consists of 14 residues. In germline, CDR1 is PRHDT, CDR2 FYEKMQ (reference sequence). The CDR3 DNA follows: TGTGCCAGCAGCCCCGGGACAGGGGACCCTGAAGCTTTCTTT. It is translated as CASSPGTGDPEAFF.